This passage covers 12 T cell receptor beta chains from one sample sequenced in a study of T cell repertoires in cytomegalovirus infection. For these TCRs, the target antigens are not known. TCRdb redid the calling of the reads with MiXCR, one entry per CDR3 protein. The table records some 900,000 distinct CDR3 sequences, approximately 32% of them present only once. Sequenced here: cultured CD8+ T cells from PBMCs, sampled from culture after CMV antigen stimulation. The receptors stem from a human donor in good health (CMV status not recorded). Some clones in this sample may be carry-over from other donors' samples.

The genes are TRBV18 and TRBJ2-4; the D gene is possibly TRBD1 (6 bases). This CDR3 comprises 17 residues. V lost 3 bases and J 0 bases, leaving 15 bases between the germline ends. Germline V lookup: CDR1 KGHSH, CDR2 LQKENI. CDR3 sequence reads: CASSPLNGQLAKNIQYF. CDR3 sequence (DNA): TGTGCCAGCTCACCGCTTAATGGACAGCTAGCCAAAAACATTCAGTACTTC.

The chain couples TRBV27 to TRBJ2-1; 10 bases agree with TRBD1. From germline, CDR1 is MNHEY and CDR2 SMNVEV (reference sequence). This CDR3 spans 16 amino acids. The ends lost 8 bases at V and 1 base at J; junction bases unmatched: 8. CDR3 region: CASQGPGQGSYNEQFF. The CDR3 DNA follows: TGTGCCAGCCAGGGCCCGGGACAGGGGTCCTACAATGAGCAGTTCTTC.

The sample holds a few counts of this clonotype. The V call is TRBV7-6, the J call TRBJ1-1; D perhaps matches TRBD1 (6 bases). The CDR3 sequence is 15 residues long. V lost 5 bases and J 5 bases, leaving 18 bases between the germline ends. Germline-derived CDR1 and CDR2 are SGHVS and FNYEAQ. Written as DNA, the CDR3 is TGTGCCAGCAGCCAGGGCAGGGGTACCCCAACTGAAGCTTTCTTT. It translates to CASSQGRGTPTEAFF. Full variable domain (remainder filled in from reference TRBV7-6 and TRBJ1-1): GAGVSQSPRYKVTKRGQDVALRCDPISGHVSLYWYRQALGQGPEFLTYFNYEAQQDKSGLPNDRFSAERPEGSISTLTIQRTEQRDSAMYRCASSQGRGTPTEAFFGQGTRLTVV.

The chain combines TRBV19 with TRBJ2-3; 8 nucleotides agree with TRBD2. With V trimmed by 0 bases and J by 4 bases, 15 bases remained unmatched. Germline CDR1 is LNHDA and CDR2 is SQIVND (reference sequence). The CDR3 extends over 19 amino acids. The CDR3 here is CASSIDRSGRTSISDTQYF. The CDR3 DNA reads as TGTGCCAGTAGTATAGATCGATCGGGCCGGACTAGCATCTCAGATACGCAGTATTTT.

This clonotype was seen only a few times. This chain joins TRBV6-2 or TRBV6-3 and TRBJ2-1; D remains ambiguous. Trimming cost V 6 bases and J 2 bases, with 11 bases left between them. Germline lookup yields CDR1 MNHEY and CDR2 SVGEGT. This CDR3 is 14 amino acids long. This CDR3 reads CASRGGYTYNEQFF. The CDR3 DNA reads TGTGCCAGCAGGGGTGGTTATACCTACAATGAGCAGTTCTTC.

This clonotype has a handful of counts. The chain employs TRBV6-6 and TRBJ2-4; D gene ambiguous. From germline, CDR1 is MNHNY and CDR2 SVGAGI (reference sequence). V dropped 6 bases and J dropped 0 bases, with 6 bases sitting between them. The CDR3 totals 13 residues. CDR3 nucleotides: TGTGCCAGCAGCTATATAGCCAAAAACATTCAGTACTTC. Translation gives CASSYIAKNIQYF.

The chain employs TRBV6-2 or TRBV6-3 and TRBJ2-3, with D unresolved. The germline CDR1 and CDR2 sequences are MNHEY and SVGEGT. Trimming took off 6 bases at V and 2 bases at J, with 15 bases between the two ends. The CDR3 consists of 15 residues. The CDR3 spells CASRRLVMATDTQYF. CDR3 nucleotides: TGTGCCAGCAGACGACTCGTGATGGCCACAGATACGCAGTATTTT.

The chain links TRBV6-2 or TRBV6-3 to TRBJ2-3; tentatively, D is TRBD2 (5 bases). The germline V gene encodes CDR1 MNHEY and CDR2 SVGEGT. The CDR3 is 13 amino acids. Trimming left V 8 bases short and J 6 bases short, with 15 bases between. DNA for the CDR3: TGTGCCAGCGGGCTAGCTCTGAGGGATACGCAGTATTTT. Its protein product is CASGLALRDTQYF.

This clonotype was seen only a few times. The CDR3 reads CASSLEKTTGGPYTGELFF. Written as DNA, the CDR3 is TGTGCCAGCAGCTTGGAAAAAACGACAGGGGGCCCTTACACCGGGGAGCTGTTTTTT. The V and J genes are TRBV11-3 and TRBJ2-2, with TRBD1 matching over 10 bases. The CDR3 length is 19 residues. The junction had 13 bases not matched to a gene; V was cut back by 3 bases and J by 3 bases. The germline gives CDR1 SGHNT, CDR2 YENEEA.

The rearrangement joins TRBV29-1 to TRBJ1-1; unclear D gene. CDR1 SQVTM and CDR2 ANQGSEA come from the germline V gene. The CDR3 consists of 13 residues. CDR3 amino acids: CADGTFMNTEAFF. The CDR3 nucleotides read TGCGCCGACGGAACCTTCATGAACACTGAAGCTTTCTTT.

The DNA of the CDR3 is TGTGCCACCAGTGCCCTACCTGAGGATGAGCAGTTCTTC. This sequence encodes CATSALPEDEQFF. V is TRBV24-1 and J is TRBJ2-1, with D hard to call. Per germline, CDR1 KGHDR and CDR2 SFDVKD. The CDR3 runs to 13 residues. Trimming removed 5 bases from V and 8 bases from J, with 12 bases in between.

This clonotype was seen a handful of times. The chain carries TRBV6-2 or TRBV6-3 and TRBJ2-7; D is perhaps TRBD2 (5 bases). Trimming shortened V by 4 bases and J by 4 bases, and 14 bases separated the two germline ends. The V gene's germline CDR1 is MNHEY and CDR2 SVGEGT. This CDR3 comprises 14 residues. The CDR3 nucleotides read TGTGCCAGCAGTTCTTGGTTAGCGAATTACGAGCAGTACGTC. Translating gives CASSSWLANYEQYV.